This entry lists 18 T cell receptor beta chains sequenced from one sample in a study of Ad26.COV2.S vaccination and SARS-CoV-2 variants. Clones were read by immunoSEQ multiplex PCR, and TCRdb kept only the in-frame ones, dropping some. The repertoire includes hundreds of thousands of clones, about 88% of them detected once, and around 3.3% sits in the top ten. Specified treatment: roughly 20 received Ad26.COV2.S at low or high dose, single or two shots; five or six received placebo; per-sample allocation not given. Day 63 following the first vaccine or placebo injection was when the samples were taken. The sample consisted of peripheral blood, taken in a trial of Ad26.COV2.S vaccine versus placebo. Every receptor here comes from a person aged 18-65 years who received the Ad26.COV2.S COVID-19 vaccine or a placebo.

This clone appeared a few times. Mismatch with germline at one junction end may stem from a read error. The chain uses TRBV28 and TRBJ1-5; 8 bases match TRBD1. From germline, CDR1 is MDHEN and CDR2 SYDVKM. The CDR3 contains 12 residues. CDR3 region: CASRTGQGRSSF. The CDR3 nucleotides are TGTGCCAGCAGAACCGGACAGGGCAGGTCCAGTTTT.

The chain joins TRBV28 to TRBJ1-5; TRBD1 agrees at 10 bases. Per the germline V gene, CDR1 is MDHEN and CDR2 is SYDVKM. V shed 5 bases, J shed 4 bases, and the junction held 2 bases outside the gene matches. The CDR3 totals 14 residues. The CDR3 loop is CASSRDRGNQPQHF. The CDR3 coding sequence is TGTGCCAGCAGTAGGGACAGGGGAAATCAGCCCCAGCATTTT. Full variable domain (remainder filled in from reference TRBV28 and TRBJ1-5): DVKVTQSSRYLVKRTGEKVFLECVQDMDHENMFWYRQDPGLGLRLIYFSYDVKMKEKGDIPEGYSVSREKKERFSLILESASTNQTSMYLCASSRDRGNQPQHFGDGTRLSIL.

The chain employs TRBV19 and TRBJ1-2, with TRBD1 identical over 7 bases. Germline-derived CDR1 and CDR2 are LNHDA and SQIVND (reference sequence). The CDR3 sequence is 13 residues long. The ends lost 7 bases at V and 6 bases at J; junction bases unmatched: 8. The CDR3 coding sequence is TGTGCCAGTACACGAGTAGGGGGCGATGGCTACACCTTC. It translates to CASTRVGGDGYTF.

The V gene is TRBV5-6, the J gene TRBJ2-7, with D maybe TRBD2 (6 bases). Germline V CDR1 and CDR2: SGHDT, YYEEEE. The CDR3 has 14 residues. Between the trimmed V and J ends, which lost 1 base and 1 base, there was a span of 9 bases. The CDR3 reads CASSLPGGSYEQYF. In nucleotides, the CDR3 is TGTGCCAGCAGCTTGCCCGGGGGTTCCTACGAGCAGTACTTC.

The chain recombines TRBV2 with TRBJ1-1; a weak D match, TRBD1 (6 bases). CDR3 size: 14 residues. Trimming removed 6 bases from V and 1 base from J, with 12 bases in between. Germline lookup yields CDR1 SNHLY and CDR2 FYNNEI. The CDR3 bases are TGTGCCAGCAGCCCCCAGGGGCGGAACACTGAAGCTTTCTTT. It encodes CASSPQGRNTEAFF.

Only a few counts were recorded for this clone. This chain links TRBV5-4 with TRBJ2-2; D remains ambiguous. V was clipped by 0 bases and J by 2 bases, with 8 bases between them. Germline V CDR1 and CDR2: SGHNT, YYREEE (reference sequence). CDR3 length: 15 residues. The DNA of the CDR3 is TGTGCCAGCAGCTTGGAGACGGTCAACACCGGGGAGCTGTTTTTT. Translation gives CASSLETVNTGELFF.

The rearrangement links TRBV19 to TRBJ2-6; a weak D match, TRBD1 (6 bases). CDR1 is LNHDA and CDR2 is SQIVND in the germline V gene (reference sequence). This CDR3 contains 16 residues. Trimming shortened V by 5 bases and J by 1 base, and 12 bases separated the two germline ends. CDR3 bases: TGTGCCAGTAGTGTAACCAGGGGTTCTGGGGCCAACGTCCTGACTTTC. The encoded protein is CASSVTRGSGANVLTF.

J is TRBJ2-7 and V is TRBV7-2; D is uncertain. The germline V gene has CDR1 SGHTA and CDR2 FQGNSA. V lost 5 bases, J lost 3 bases, and 17 bases lay in between. The CDR3 is made up of 15 amino acids. The CDR3 loop is CASSPSPATGYEQYF. The DNA for the CDR3 is TGTGCCAGCAGCCCAAGCCCGGCGACGGGCTACGAGCAGTACTTC. Drawing the rest from reference TRBV7-2 and TRBJ2-7, the complete variable domain is GAGVSQSPSNKVTEKGKDVELRCDPISGHTALYWYRQSLGQGLEFLIYFQGNSAPDKSGLPSDRFSAERTGGSVSTLTIQRTQQEDSAVYLCASSPSPATGYEQYFGPGTRLTVT.

To note about this clone: In the same sample, other DNA sequences code for this CDR3. This chain connects TRBV5-1 to TRBJ2-7, with 7 bases identical to TRBD1. Germline assignment: CDR1 SGHRS and CDR2 YFSETQ. The CDR3 runs 14 residues. J gave up 1 base and V 0 bases, and 1 base lay outside the gene matches. This CDR3 reads CASSLGQGSYEQYF. As DNA, the CDR3 is TGCGCCAGCAGCTTGGGACAGGGTTCCTACGAGCAGTACTTC.

There are many counts of this clone. V usage is TRBV5-1 and J usage is TRBJ2-7; no reliable D call. CDR1 and CDR2 from the germline V gene are SGHRS and YFSETQ. The CDR3 is made up of 13 amino acids. V lost 4 bases and J 3 bases, leaving 11 bases between the germline ends. The CDR3 DNA reads TGCGCCAGCAGCCGGACCGATGACTACGAGCAGTACTTC. The encoded protein is CASSRTDDYEQYF.

This clone was seen a handful of times. The chain uses TRBV6-5 and TRBJ2-7; D call uncertain. The CDR3 loop spans 15 amino acids. V was cut by 4 bases and J by 3 bases, with 16 bases left in between. Per germline, CDR1 MNHEY and CDR2 SVGAGI. DNA of the CDR3: TGTGCCAGCAGTTTAGGTGGGGTTAAAGACTACGAGCAGTACTTC. It translates to CASSLGGVKDYEQYF.

CDR3 residues: CASSLEPLYNEQFF. The DNA of the CDR3 is TGTGCCAGCAGCTTGGAACCGTTGTACAATGAGCAGTTCTTC. The chain combines TRBV5-4 with TRBJ2-1, with D unclear. The CDR3 runs 14 residues. Germline values: CDR1 SGHNT, CDR2 YYREEE (reference sequence). Between the trimmed V and J ends, which lost 0 bases and 4 bases, there was a span of 8 bases.

V gene TRBV19 combines with J gene TRBJ2-4; D gene uncertain. Germline CDR1 LNHDA, CDR2 SQIVND (reference sequence). Trimming removed 6 bases from V and 2 bases from J, with 14 bases in between. The CDR3 sequence is 15 residues long. CDR3 amino acids: CASSPPGVPKNIQYF. The CDR3 DNA sequence: TGTGCCAGTAGCCCTCCCGGAGTGCCCAAAAACATTCAGTACTTC.

The V call is TRBV2, the J call TRBJ2-1; 9 bases are a match to TRBD2. From germline, CDR1 is SNHLY and CDR2 FYNNEI. This CDR3 contains 15 residues. The V gene end was trimmed by 7 bases and the J gene end by 10 bases; junction bases not matched to a gene: 14. CDR3 coding DNA: TGTGCCAGCACCCCCGCGGGGGGGGCCGCACGGGAGCAGTTCTTC. Its protein product is CASTPAGGAAREQFF.

The chain carries TRBV2 and TRBJ2-7; 10 positions match TRBD2. Losses at the gene ends were 8 bases for V and 5 bases for J; bases not matched to a gene: 12. The CDR3 has 15 residues. Germline-derived CDR1 and CDR2 are SNHLY and FYNNEI. The CDR3 DNA reads TGTGCCAGCTGGGTGGGAGCTAGCGGGAGCGACGAGCAGTACTTC. Its protein product is CASWVGASGSDEQYF.

This sequence joins TRBV6-5 and TRBJ2-2; 8 bases are a match to TRBD2. The germline CDR1 and CDR2 sequences are MNHEY and SVGAGI. This CDR3 comprises 13 residues. The junction had 3 bases not matched to a gene; V was cut back by 6 bases and J by 6 bases. This CDR3 reads CASRTSVAGELFF. The DNA for the CDR3 is TGTGCCAGCAGGACTAGCGTGGCCGGGGAGCTGTTTTTT.

This clone came up a few times. The chain joins TRBV9 to TRBJ2-7, with TRBD1 matching over 8 bases. V trimming: 4 bases; J trimming: 3 bases; junction bases outside the gene matches: 12. Germline values: CDR1 SGDLS, CDR2 YYNGEE. The CDR3 has 16 residues. The CDR3 loop reads CASSRVDRDDFYEQYF. The CDR3 DNA is TGTGCCAGCAGCAGGGTGGACAGGGATGACTTCTACGAGCAGTACTTC.

In DNA form, the CDR3 reads TGTGCCAGCCCCCGGGACAGGGGGTTGAATAGCAATCAGCCCCAGCATTTT. Its protein product is CASPRDRGLNSNQPQHF. The rearrangement links TRBV21-1 to TRBJ1-5; no DNA check was done on the table's D call, TRBD1. TRBV21-1 is described as a pseudogene. CDR3 size: 17 residues.